Listed below are T cell receptor beta chains from one sample, sequenced in a study of chemoradiotherapy in HPV16-positive cancers. Generated by immunoSEQ multiplex PCR, the TCRdb table keeps only in-frame clones and is missing some. This repertoire shows tens of thousands of clones, 73% found once; its top ten account for 2.6%. Collection took place from a patient who underwent chemoradiotherapy. These TCRs come from a human donor with HPV-associated anogenital cancer. Each CDR3 is given without its conserved first and last residue. A D gene is named only where the DNA matches it firmly.

D gene	J gene	V gene	CDR3 protein
TRBD1	TRBJ2-5	TRBV6-1	ASREGQAQETQY
TRBD1	TRBJ2-7	TRBV7-6	ASSLATGGSYEQY
NA	TRBJ2-5	TRBV4-3	ASSQDAQGRREQY
NA	TRBJ1-3	TRBV28	ASTLSPSSGNTIY
NA	TRBJ1-2	TRBV5-4	ASRSGTGWNYGYT
TRBD1	TRBJ1-1	TRBV6-5	ASSYLLGGGVGEAF
TRBD1	TRBJ1-4	TRBV5-1	ASSLRGQTNEKLF
NA	TRBJ2-3	TRBV28	ASSFRVFGTDTQY
NA	TRBJ1-5	TRBV28	ASKKRTVDSNQPQH
NA	TRBJ2-7	TRBV7-2	ASSLVPPGIGHKEQY
TRBD1	TRBJ1-1	TRBV5-1	ASSSTQGTTEAF
NA	TRBJ2-7	TRBV2	ASSEEELKQY
TRBD1	TRBJ2-7	TRBV30	AWSKKGQGAFEQY
TRBD1	TRBJ1-5	TRBV28	ASSLEQGGLAQH
TRBD1	TRBJ2-7	TRBV5-1	ASSLSGTGEQY
NA	TRBJ1-4	TRBV14	ASSPRSNEKLF
NA	TRBJ2-2	TRBV14	ASSLLGGAGELF
NA	TRBJ2-7	TRBV10-3	AISESNSYEQY
NA	TRBJ1-5	TRBV19	ASSTGSPQPQH
NA	TRBJ1-1	TRBV7-9	ASTFDKNTEAF
TRBD2	TRBJ2-3	TRBV19	ASSMAGGRGFTDTQY
TRBD1	TRBJ1-2	TRBV2	ASGTVYGYT
NA	TRBJ1-6	TRBV13	ASSLGTTRSSYNSPLH
TRBD2	TRBJ2-3	TRBV28	ASSPYAGGHGTDTQY
TRBD1	TRBJ1-3	TRBV19	ASSVSGTGALSGNTIY
NA	TRBJ2-1	TRBV7-8	ASGAAYNEQF
NA	TRBJ2-1	TRBV7-2	ASSLVGAAVDNEQF
NA	TRBJ2-7	TRBV29-1	SVDGGSYEQY
TRBD2	TRBJ2-7	TRBV7-2	ASSLAAGAHYEQY
TRBD1	TRBJ1-2	TRBV7-2	ASSELQGANGYT
NA	TRBJ1-2	TRBV11-3	ASRPDGGSNYGYT
TRBD1	TRBJ1-2	TRBV6-5	ASSYSTGLDGYT
NA	TRBJ1-3	TRBV13	ASSERGTGNTIY
NA	TRBJ1-1	TRBV5-1	ASSAGGPVNTEAF
NA	TRBJ2-5	TRBV30	AWSRAQTQY
NA	TRBJ2-3	TRBV9	ASSSTWGITDTQY